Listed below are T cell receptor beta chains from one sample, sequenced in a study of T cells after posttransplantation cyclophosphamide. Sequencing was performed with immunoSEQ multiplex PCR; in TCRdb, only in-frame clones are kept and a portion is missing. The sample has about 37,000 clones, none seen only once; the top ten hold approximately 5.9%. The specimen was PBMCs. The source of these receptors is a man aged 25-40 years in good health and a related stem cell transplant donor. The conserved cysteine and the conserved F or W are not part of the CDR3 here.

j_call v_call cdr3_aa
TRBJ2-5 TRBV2 ASKVLQGQGTQY
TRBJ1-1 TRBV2 ASRTWARAF
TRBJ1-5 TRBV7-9 ASSNSPPGQGMPQH
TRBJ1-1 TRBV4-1 ASSRPTGGKTEAF
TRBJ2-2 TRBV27 ASSFVGQGAPNTGELF
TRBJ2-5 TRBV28 ASRTVYQETQY
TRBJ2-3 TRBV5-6 ASSFRASGGAGTDTQY
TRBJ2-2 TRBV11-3 ASSPGLAGGSTGELF
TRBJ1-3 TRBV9 ASSVADTIY
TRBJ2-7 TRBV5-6 ASSLVPGGEQY